This TCR beta chain appears in the sequencing data of a study of Ad26.COV2.S vaccination and SARS-CoV-2 variants. For the study at large: Vaccine-arm donor from the placebo-controlled COV1001 Ad26.COV2.S trial. Participants got Ad26.COV2.S intramuscularly, once or twice 56 days apart.

Worth noting for this clone: Its antigen is undetermined. This sequence is one base from a far larger clone and is likely a read error.

The repertoire was sequenced with immunoSEQ multiplex PCR; TCRdb's copy has only in-frame clones and lacks some. The sample lists about 430,000 clones, 80% to 95% seen once, with 10% to 15% in the top ten. This CDR3 region has 11 residues. The germline V gene has CDR1 MNHEY and CDR2 SMNVEV (reference sequence). Trimming took 6 bases from V and 0 from J, leaving 3 bases between them. Treatment indicated: about 20 received Ad26.COV2.S at low or high dose, single or two shots; 5 received placebo; per-sample allocation not given. Material that was analyzed had been drawn on day 63 after the first vaccine or placebo injection. The donor's status was that of an adult aged 18-55 years in Boston. Study-wide results and limits: Those who received vaccine or placebo ended up with similar non-spike TCR breadth.

The sample consisted of peripheral blood, taken in a trial of Ad26.COV2.S vaccine versus placebo. This TCR came from a person aged 18 to 65 who received the Ad26.COV2.S COVID-19 vaccine or a placebo. This rearrangement joins TRBV27 to TRBJ2-7; D unclear. This CDR3 is CASSFSYEQYF. In DNA, the CDR3 is TGTGCCAGCAGCTTCTCCTACGAGCAGTACTTC.